The 31 T cell receptor beta chains given below trace back to one sample, sequenced in a study of T-cell memory formation after mild COVID-19. TCRdb reprocessed the 5' RACE reads with MiXCR, giving one entry per CDR3 protein. The table records more than 100,000 distinct CDR3 sequences, approximately 5.9% of them present only once. The specimen sequenced was PBMCs or a T cell subset sorted from them (not recorded which). The receptors originated from an adult woman who had mild COVID-19 (a few samples of this study predate the infection). Cell type and time point are not known.

This clonotype was recorded a few times. V gene TRBV12-3 or TRBV12-4 combines with J gene TRBJ1-2; no firm D call. The length of the CDR3 is 10 residues. Deletions cut 2 bases from V and 5 bases from J, with 0 bases between. The CDR3 spells CASSLYGYTF. In DNA form, the CDR3 reads TGTGCCAGCAGTTTATATGGCTACACCTTC.

In its sample, this clonotype was seen a few times. The chain recombines TRBV5-8 with TRBJ2-2, with TRBD2 matching 9 bases. V shed 2 bases and J 0 bases; nucleotides not matched to a gene: 5. The CDR3 is 17 residues long. Per germline, CDR1 SGHTS and CDR2 YDEGEE. The CDR3 protein is CASSFLAGPANTGELFF. CDR3 nucleotide sequence: TGTGCCAGCAGCTTTCTAGCGGGGCCCGCGAACACCGGGGAGCTGTTTTTT. Based on the CDR3 plus reference TRBV5-8 and TRBJ2-2, the full variable domain is EAGVTQSPTHLIKTRGQQATLRCSPISGHTSVYWYQQALGLGLQFLLWYDEGEERNRGNFPPRFSGRQFPNYSSELNVNALELEDSALYLCASSFLAGPANTGELFFGEGSRLTVL.

This clonotype has ten or more counts. V is TRBV12-3 or TRBV12-4 and J is TRBJ1-1; D is ambiguous. Deletions cut 0 bases from V and 5 bases from J, with 4 bases between. This CDR3 is 12 amino acids long. The CDR3 loop is CASSLALTEAFF. CDR3 DNA: TGTGCCAGCAGTTTAGCGCTGACTGAAGCTTTCTTT.

This chain uses TRBV19 with TRBJ2-5; no reliable D call. Trimming took off 3 bases at V and 4 bases at J, with 9 bases between the two ends. The CDR3 spans 13 residues. Germline CDR1 is LNHDA and CDR2 is SQIVND (reference sequence). CDR3 region: CASSIKRGETQYF. CDR3 coding DNA: TGTGCCAGTAGTATCAAGCGTGGAGAGACCCAGTACTTC. Supplemented by reference TRBV19 and TRBJ2-5, the full variable domain reads DGGITQSPKYLFRKEGQNVTLSCEQNLNHDAMYWYRQDPGQGLRLIYYSQIVNDFQKGDIAEGYSVSREKKESFPLTVTSAQKNPTAFYLCASSIKRGETQYFGPGTRLLVL.

The gene calls are TRBV3-1 and TRBJ1-2, with D uncertain. This CDR3 contains 12 residues. Germline assignment: CDR1 LGHDT and CDR2 YNNKEL (reference sequence). Trimming shortened V by 2 bases and J by 4 bases, and 5 bases separated the two germline ends. CDR3 sequence: CASSQTRYGYTF. CDR3 sequence (DNA): TGTGCCAGCAGCCAAACACGCTATGGCTACACCTTC.

This clonotype was observed a few times. J is TRBJ2-7 and V is TRBV12-3 or TRBV12-4, with no clear D. The CDR3 is 14 residues long. Trimming removed 6 bases at V and 0 bases at J, with 12 bases between. In DNA, the CDR3 is TGTGCCAGCAGCCATCTCCCCAGCTCCTACGAGCAGTACTTC. Its protein product is CASSHLPSSYEQYF.

The chain is built from TRBV9 and TRBJ2-7; D gene unclear. Deletions cut 4 bases from V and 2 bases from J, with 16 bases between. From germline, CDR1 is SGDLS and CDR2 YYNGEE. The CDR3 totals 15 residues. CDR3 in DNA: TGTGCCAGCAGCCCTAGACCGCTGGGAACCTACGAGCAGTACTTC. Amino acid sequence: CASSPRPLGTYEQYF.

This clonotype was recorded at least ten times. The chain joins TRBV20-1 to TRBJ2-7; 8 nucleotides line up with TRBD1. In germline, CDR1 is DFQATT, CDR2 SNEGSKA (reference sequence). Trimming cost V 1 base and J 3 bases; bases outside gene matches: 11. There are 16 residues in the CDR3. DNA for the CDR3: TGCAGTGCTAGAGGGCCCACAGGGGGTCCCCTCTACGAGCAGTACTTC. Translating it yields CSARGPTGGPLYEQYF.

The rearrangement joins TRBV5-4 to TRBJ2-3; no reliable D call. Germline V gene lookup returns CDR1 SGHNT and CDR2 YYREEE (reference sequence). There are 13 residues in the CDR3. Trimming cost V 4 bases and J 1 base, with 7 bases left between them. As DNA, the CDR3 is TGTGCCAGCAGCATGGACCGCACAGATACGCAGTATTTT. This encodes CASSMDRTDTQYF.

This clonotype was recorded a few times. The genes are TRBV5-1 and TRBJ2-2; the D gene is possibly TRBD1 (6 bases). The CDR3 covers 15 residues. Germline V lookup: CDR1 SGHRS, CDR2 YFSETQ. V was clipped by 6 bases and J by 0 bases, with 12 bases between them. The CDR3 region is CASKDSLANTGELFF. CDR3 DNA sequence: TGCGCCAGCAAGGACAGTCTCGCGAACACCGGGGAGCTGTTTTTT. The full variable domain, rest sourced from reference TRBV5-1 and TRBJ2-2, is KAGVTQTPRYLIKTRGQQVTLSCSPISGHRSVSWYQQTPGQGLQFLFEYFSETQRNKGNFPGRFSGRQFSNSRSEMNVSTLELGDSALYLCASKDSLANTGELFFGEGSRLTVL.

This clonotype was counted ten times or more. This chain links TRBV7-2 with TRBJ1-5; D remains unclear. The germline V gene has CDR1 SGHTA and CDR2 FQGNSA. Trimming removed 1 base from V and 3 bases from J, with 4 bases in between. This CDR3 is built from 13 residues. In DNA, the CDR3 is TGTGCCAGCAGCTTAGAACCCAATCAGCCCCAGCATTTT. Translation: CASSLEPNQPQHF.

The V and J genes are TRBV20-1 and TRBJ2-7; tentatively, D is TRBD2 (6 bases). The length of the CDR3 is 12 residues. Trimming took off 3 bases at V and 5 bases at J, with 11 bases between the two ends. Germline V gene sequence: CDR1 DFQATT, CDR2 SNEGSKA (reference sequence). The CDR3 protein is CSAREGSNEQYF. The CDR3 coding sequence is TGCAGTGCTAGGGAGGGTAGCAACGAGCAGTACTTC.

This clonotype was detected only a few times. This chain links TRBV2 with TRBJ2-1; D may be TRBD2 (5 bases). Germline CDR1 is SNHLY and CDR2 is FYNNEI. The V end was cut by 3 bases, the J end by 6 bases, with 12 bases between. The CDR3 has 14 amino acids. CDR3 protein: CASSDRLALNEQFF. DNA of the CDR3: TGTGCCAGCAGTGATCGCCTAGCCCTCAATGAGCAGTTCTTC.

This clonotype was seen a handful of times. This sequence joins TRBV7-3 and TRBJ2-5; TRBD2 matches at 9 bases. J gave up 4 bases and V 4 bases, and 7 bases lay outside the gene matches. The V gene's germline CDR1 is SGHTA and CDR2 FQGTGA. The CDR3 is 15 residues long. The DNA of the CDR3 is TGTGCCAGCAGCTCGCGCGGGGGGGCCTTAGAGACCCAGTACTTC. This gives the protein CASSSRGGALETQYF. Full variable domain (rest looked up from reference TRBV7-3 and TRBJ2-5): GAGVSQTPSNKVTEKGKYVELRCDPISGHTALYWYRQSLGQGPEFLIYFQGTGAADDSGLPNDRFFAVRPEGSVSTLKIQRTERGDSAVYLCASSSRGGALETQYFGPGTRLLVL.

The chain couples TRBV2 to TRBJ2-1; D unclear. The ends were cut back, 6 bases at V and 5 bases at J, with 14 bases in the middle. The germline V gene encodes CDR1 SNHLY and CDR2 FYNNEI. This CDR3 has 14 amino acids. The CDR3 bases are TGTGCCAGCAGGGTACAAAGTAATCACAATGAGCAGTTCTTC. Translation: CASRVQSNHNEQFF.

The chain is built from TRBV5-1 and TRBJ2-5, with D possibly matching TRBD2 (6 bases). The V and J ends lost 0 bases and 7 bases respectively, with 16 bases between them. Germline CDR1 and CDR2: SGHRS and YFSETQ. The length of the CDR3 is 15 residues. The CDR3 reads CASSLDVTSSGTQYF. CDR3 bases: TGCGCCAGCAGCTTGGATGTTACTAGCTCGGGGACCCAGTACTTC.

The chain links TRBV3-1 to TRBJ1-2; D gene ambiguous. The CDR3 is made up of 13 amino acids. Per the germline V gene, CDR1 is LGHDT and CDR2 is YNNKEL (reference sequence). The ends were cut back, 1 base at V and 7 bases at J, with 10 bases in the middle. The CDR3 loop is CASSQGYGRGYTF. The CDR3 DNA is TGTGCCAGCAGCCAAGGGTACGGACGTGGCTACACCTTC.

There are a few counts of this clonotype. The CDR3 region has the DNA TGTGCCAGCAGCGTAGCGACTAATGAAAAACTGTTTTTT. It translates to CASSVATNEKLFF. The chain carries TRBV9 and TRBJ1-4; D gene ambiguous. Trimming took off 0 bases at V and 2 bases at J, with 2 bases between the two ends. Germline V CDR1 and CDR2: SGDLS, YYNGEE. The CDR3 runs 13 residues.

This chain uses TRBV12-3 or TRBV12-4 with TRBJ1-4; 9 bases agree with TRBD1. V was clipped by 4 bases and J by 4 bases; unmatched bases: 7. The CDR3 sequence is 16 residues long. The CDR3 is CASSYNRGLGNEKLFF. CDR3 coding DNA: TGTGCCAGCAGTTACAACAGGGGGCTGGGTAATGAAAAACTGTTTTTT.

The chain couples TRBV7-8 to TRBJ2-2; maybe TRBD1 (5 bases). CDR1 and CDR2 from the germline V gene are SGHVS and FQNEAQ. Trimming shortened V by 7 bases and J by 8 bases, and 14 bases separated the two germline ends. The CDR3 loop spans 13 amino acids. CDR3 coding DNA: TGTGCCAGCATGAGGCAGGGTGGAGGGGAGCTGTTTTTT. Translated: CASMRQGGGELFF.

In its sample, this clonotype was seen many times. This sequence joins TRBV7-2 and TRBJ1-5; perhaps TRBD1 as D (5 bases). This CDR3 spans 15 amino acids. With 2 bases removed from V and 6 bases from J, the gap between germline ends came to 14 bases. Per germline, CDR1 SGHTA and CDR2 FQGNSA. The CDR3: CASSLMAGVGQPQHF. The DNA of the CDR3 is TGTGCCAGCAGCTTAATGGCGGGGGTCGGTCAGCCCCAGCATTTT.

This clonotype has only a few counts. The V call is TRBV4-2, the J call TRBJ2-5; D possibly corresponds to TRBD1 (5 bases). This CDR3 spans 17 amino acids. V was pared by 0 bases and J by 2 bases, with 16 bases between. Germline V gives CDR1 LGHNA, CDR2 YNFKEQ. The chain's CDR3 is CASSQDPLRRQQETQYF. CDR3 nucleotides: TGTGCCAGCAGCCAAGATCCCCTCCGAAGACAGCAAGAGACCCAGTACTTC.

The chain employs TRBV7-2 and TRBJ1-2, with TRBD1 identical over 8 bases. CDR1 SGHTA and CDR2 FQGNSA come from the germline V gene. V lost 2 bases, J lost 7 bases, and 9 bases stayed unmatched. The CDR3 spans 15 residues. The DNA for the CDR3 is TGTGCCAGCAGCTTAATGTCTGGGACAGGTTTTGGCTACACCTTC. Amino acid sequence: CASSLMSGTGFGYTF. Variable domain in full (rest from reference TRBV7-2 and TRBJ1-2): GAGVSQSPSNKVTEKGKDVELRCDPISGHTALYWYRQSLGQGLEFLIYFQGNSAPDKSGLPSDRFSAERTGGSVSTLTIQRTQQEDSAVYLCASSLMSGTGFGYTFGSGTRLTVV.

This clonotype appeared a few times. The rearrangement uses TRBV5-1 and TRBJ2-3; 10 bases agree with TRBD1. The CDR3 is 16 amino acids. V lost 5 bases to trimming and J lost 1 base; unmatched junction nucleotides: 7. The V gene's germline CDR1 is SGHRS and CDR2 YFSETQ. CDR3 coding DNA: TGCGCCAGCAGTCGGGACAGGGGAGGTGGCACAGATACGCAGTATTTT. It codes for CASSRDRGGGTDTQYF.

The chain employs TRBV9 and TRBJ2-3; perhaps D is TRBD1 or TRBD2 (5 bases each). The CDR3 covers 14 residues. Trimming left V 2 bases short and J 3 bases short, with 10 bases between. The germline gives CDR1 SGDLS, CDR2 YYNGEE. CDR3 bases: TGTGCCAGCAGCGTTGGGACGGCAACAGATACGCAGTATTTT. It encodes CASSVGTATDTQYF.

This clonotype appeared many times. The rearrangement uses TRBV27 and TRBJ1-2; the D gene is possibly TRBD1 (5 bases). The CDR3 contains 13 residues. Between the trimmed V and J ends, which lost 5 bases and 8 bases, there was a span of 15 bases. CDR1 and CDR2 (germline): MNHEY, SMNVEV (reference sequence). The CDR3 DNA reads TGTGCCAGCAGTCTAACCGCTAACAGGGGCTACACCTTC. Protein sequence: CASSLTANRGYTF.

This clonotype came up many times. The chain links TRBV5-1 to TRBJ2-1, with D hard to call. CDR3 length: 14 residues. Germline CDR1 is SGHRS and CDR2 is YFSETQ. V dropped 6 bases and J dropped 2 bases, with 12 bases sitting between them. CDR3 residues: CASIGPPPYNEQFF. In DNA form, the CDR3 reads TGCGCCAGCATTGGGCCACCTCCCTACAATGAGCAGTTCTTC.

This clonotype came up many times. The genes are TRBV4-2 and TRBJ1-6, with D possibly TRBD1 on 6 matching bases. Trimming pared 0 bases from V and 8 bases from J, leaving 14 bases between. Per the germline V gene, CDR1 is LGHNA and CDR2 is YNFKEQ. CDR3 length equals 16 residues. The CDR3 reads CASSQDPGQWHSPLHF. The CDR3 coding sequence is TGTGCCAGCAGCCAAGATCCCGGACAGTGGCATTCACCCCTCCACTTT.

There are many counts of this clonotype. In nucleotides, the CDR3 is TGCAGTGCAACTAGCGGGAAAAGCACAGATACGCAGTATTTT. It translates to CSATSGKSTDTQYF. V gene TRBV20-1 combines with J gene TRBJ2-3, with 10 bases that match TRBD2. The V segment lost 6 bases and the J segment 0 bases; nucleotides outside the gene matches: 3. There are 14 residues in the CDR3. Per the germline V gene, CDR1 is DFQATT and CDR2 is SNEGSKA (reference sequence).

This clonotype has at least ten counts. The chain couples TRBV5-1 to TRBJ2-7; tentatively, D is TRBD1 or TRBD2 (6 bases each). This CDR3 spans 13 amino acids. The V end lost 2 bases, the J end lost 3 bases, and 9 bases lay between the germline ends. CDR1 is SGHRS, CDR2 YFSETQ, per germline. Here the CDR3 reads CASSLGGNYEQYF. CDR3 coding DNA: TGCGCCAGCAGCTTAGGGGGGAACTACGAGCAGTACTTC.

This rearrangement joins TRBV23-1 to TRBJ2-5; D perhaps matches TRBD2 (5 bases). TRBV23-1 is filed as an ORF, its function uncertain. The CDR3 is 13 amino acids. Trimming removed 0 bases at V and 3 bases at J, with 5 bases between. Written as DNA, the CDR3 is TGCGCCAGCAGTCAATCGCGGGAAGAGACCCAGTACTTC. Amino acids: CASSQSREETQYF.